This T cell receptor beta chain was identified in a study of T cell responses to AZD1222 COVID-19 vaccine. The protocol was immunoSEQ multiplex PCR, while the TCRdb copy is restricted to in-frame clones and leaves out a portion. The table includes about 100,000 clones, 80% to 90% detected once. Germline CDR1 SNHLY, CDR2 FYNNEI. V shed 4 bases and J shed 3 bases, with 12 bases lying between them. The CDR3 totals 14 residues. This specimen consisted of peripheral blood, obtained on day 0 of AZD1222 vaccination. The V and J genes are TRBV2 and TRBJ1-1; D gene unclear. This receptor was identified in an adult in good health. The CDR3 here is CASSATTADTEAFF. The CDR3 DNA is TGTGCCAGCAGTGCTACTACCGCTGACACTGAAGCTTTCTTT.